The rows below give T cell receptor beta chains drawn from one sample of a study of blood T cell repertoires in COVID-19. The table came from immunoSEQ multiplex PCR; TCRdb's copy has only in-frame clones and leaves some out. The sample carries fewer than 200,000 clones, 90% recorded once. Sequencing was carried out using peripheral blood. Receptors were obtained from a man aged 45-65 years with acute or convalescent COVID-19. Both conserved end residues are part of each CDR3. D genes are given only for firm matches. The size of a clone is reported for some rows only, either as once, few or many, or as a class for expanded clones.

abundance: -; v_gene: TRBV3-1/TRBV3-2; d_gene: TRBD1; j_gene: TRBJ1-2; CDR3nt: TGTGCCAGCAGCCAAGAAGGACAGGGAGTTGGTTATGGCTACACCTTC; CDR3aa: CASSQEGQGVGYGYTF
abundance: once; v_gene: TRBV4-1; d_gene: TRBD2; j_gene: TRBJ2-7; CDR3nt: TGCGCCAGCAGCCAAGTTGGGGGCGGGAGGGCCACCTACGAGCAGTACTTC; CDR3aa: CASSQVGGGRATYEQYF
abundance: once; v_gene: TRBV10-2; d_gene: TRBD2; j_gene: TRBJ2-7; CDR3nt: TGCGCCAGCAGTACGACTAGCGGGTTTCGCGAGCAGTACTTC; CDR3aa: CASSTTSGFREQYF
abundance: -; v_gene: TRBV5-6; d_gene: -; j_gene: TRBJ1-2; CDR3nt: TGTGCCAGCAGCCGTGGACAGCCCTATGGCTACACCTTC; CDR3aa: CASSRGQPYGYTF
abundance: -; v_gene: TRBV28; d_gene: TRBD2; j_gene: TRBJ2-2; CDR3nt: TGTGCCAGCACCCTGGGGGGGGTAAGGACCGGGGAGCTGTTTTTT; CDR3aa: CASTLGGVRTGELFF
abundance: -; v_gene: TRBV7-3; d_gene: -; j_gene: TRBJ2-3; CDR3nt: TGTGCCAGCAGCTCTACAGACGGAGATACGCAGTATTTT; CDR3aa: CASSSTDGDTQYF
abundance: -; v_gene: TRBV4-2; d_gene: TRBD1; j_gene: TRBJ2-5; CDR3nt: TGTGCCAGCAGCCTGTGGGCGACAGGGGGCGCTGGGAAAGAGACCCAGTACTTC; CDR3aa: CASSLWATGGAGKETQYF
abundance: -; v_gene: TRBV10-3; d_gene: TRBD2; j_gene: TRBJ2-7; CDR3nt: TGTGCCATCAGTGAAGGAGCGGGAGAGGGAGGGGGGCAGTACTTC; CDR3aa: CAISEGAGEGGGQYF
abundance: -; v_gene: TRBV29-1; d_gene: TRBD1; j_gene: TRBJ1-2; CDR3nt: TGCAGCGTGAGAGACAGGGATGGCTACACCTTC; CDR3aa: CSVRDRDGYTF
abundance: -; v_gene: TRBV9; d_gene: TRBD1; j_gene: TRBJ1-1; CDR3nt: TGTGCCAGCAGCGTAGGGGCATCATGGGACAGGGTGACTGAAGCTTTCTTT; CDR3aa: CASSVGASWDRVTEAFF
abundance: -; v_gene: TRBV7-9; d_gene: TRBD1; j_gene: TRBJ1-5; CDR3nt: TGTGCCAGCAGTGCACAGGGGGGTCAGCCCCAGCATTTT; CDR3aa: CASSAQGGQPQHF
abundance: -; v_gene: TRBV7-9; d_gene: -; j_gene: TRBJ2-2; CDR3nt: TGTGCCAGCAGTTCTACCCTGGTCGGCGGGGAGCTGTTTTTT; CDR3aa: CASSSTLVGGELFF
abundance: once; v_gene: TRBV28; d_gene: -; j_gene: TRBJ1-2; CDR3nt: TGTGCCAGCAAAGACTCCCTGACAGGCGAGGGCTACACCTTC; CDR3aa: CASKDSLTGEGYTF
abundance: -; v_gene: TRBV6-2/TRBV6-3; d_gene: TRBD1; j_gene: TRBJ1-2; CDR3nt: TGTGCCAGCAGTCTCCGACAGGGAATCGGCTACACCTTC; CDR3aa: CASSLRQGIGYTF
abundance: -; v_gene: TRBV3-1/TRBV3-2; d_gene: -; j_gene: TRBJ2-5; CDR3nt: TGTGCCAGCAGCCAAGAGCCCCCGACTAGGTTGGTGGGGGAGACCCAGTACTTC; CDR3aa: CASSQEPPTRLVGETQYF
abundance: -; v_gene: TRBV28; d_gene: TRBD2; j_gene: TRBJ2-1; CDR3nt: TGTGCCAGCAGTTTACCTCACCGGACTAGCGGGAGGTCACCTAACTCCTACAATGAGCAGTTCTTC; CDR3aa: CASSLPHRTSGRSPNSYNEQFF
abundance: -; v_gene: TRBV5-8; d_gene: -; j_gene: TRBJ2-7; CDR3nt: TGTGCCAGCAGCGAGGACTACTACGAGCAGTACTTC; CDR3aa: CASSEDYYEQYF
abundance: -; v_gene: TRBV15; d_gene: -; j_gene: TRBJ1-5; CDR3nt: TGTGCCTCATCGGGACTTTTTAATCAGCCCCAGCATTTT; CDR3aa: CASSGLFNQPQHF
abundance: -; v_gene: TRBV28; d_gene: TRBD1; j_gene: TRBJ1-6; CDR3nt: TGTGCCAGCAGTCCCCGGACAGGGGGCGCCGATTCACCCCTCCACTTT; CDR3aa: CASSPRTGGADSPLHF
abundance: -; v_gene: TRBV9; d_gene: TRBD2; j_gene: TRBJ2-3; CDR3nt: TGTGCCAGCAGCGTAGGGGCTAGCGGGAGTGAATATACGCAGTATTTT; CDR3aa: CASSVGASGSEYTQYF
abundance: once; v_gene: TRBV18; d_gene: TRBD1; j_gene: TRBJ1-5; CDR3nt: TGTGCCAGCTCATCCGGGACAGGGCGTCAGCCCCAGCATTTT; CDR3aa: CASSSGTGRQPQHF
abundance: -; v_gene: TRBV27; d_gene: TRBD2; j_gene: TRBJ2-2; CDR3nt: TGTGCCAGCAGTTACCTAGCGGGAGTGGCCGGGGAGCTGTTTTTT; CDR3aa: CASSYLAGVAGELFF
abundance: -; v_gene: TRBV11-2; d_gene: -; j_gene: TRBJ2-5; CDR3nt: TGTGCCAGCAGCTTAGTTTCACGGAGTAACCAAGAGACCCAGTACTTC; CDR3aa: CASSLVSRSNQETQYF
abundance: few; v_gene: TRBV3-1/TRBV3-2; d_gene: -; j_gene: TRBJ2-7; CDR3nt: TGTGCCAGCAGCCAAGATCCGGGAAGAAGCTACGAGCAGTACTTC; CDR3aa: CASSQDPGRSYEQYF
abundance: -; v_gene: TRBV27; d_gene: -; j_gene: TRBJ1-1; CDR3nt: TGTGCCAGCAGTCAGACTCGATTGGGCACTGAAGCTTTCTTT; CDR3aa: CASSQTRLGTEAFF
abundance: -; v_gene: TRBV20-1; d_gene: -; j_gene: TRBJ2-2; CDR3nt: TGCAGTGCTCGACAGGTCGGGGAGCTGTTTTTT; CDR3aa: CSARQVGELFF
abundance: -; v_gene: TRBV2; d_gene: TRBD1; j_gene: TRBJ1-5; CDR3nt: TGTGCCAGCAGTGCGGGACAGAAATACAATCAGCCCCAGCATTTT; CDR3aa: CASSAGQKYNQPQHF
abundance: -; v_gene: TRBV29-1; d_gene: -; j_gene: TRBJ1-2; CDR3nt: TGCAGCGTGGTACCTTACGGGGACTATGGCTACACCTTC; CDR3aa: CSVVPYGDYGYTF
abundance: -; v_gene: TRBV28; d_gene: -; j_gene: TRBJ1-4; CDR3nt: TGTGCCAGCAGTACCCGAGGGGGATCGGATGAAAAACTGTTTTTT; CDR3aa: CASSTRGGSDEKLFF
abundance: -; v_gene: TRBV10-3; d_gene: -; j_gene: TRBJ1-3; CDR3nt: TGTGCCATCAGTGTGGACAGCTCTGGAAACACCATATATTTT; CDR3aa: CAISVDSSGNTIYF
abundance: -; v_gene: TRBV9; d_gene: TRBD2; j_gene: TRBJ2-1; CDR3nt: TGTGCCAGCAGCGTAGGGAGTTCTTGGACTAGCTACAATGAGCAGTTCTTC; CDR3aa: CASSVGSSWTSYNEQFF
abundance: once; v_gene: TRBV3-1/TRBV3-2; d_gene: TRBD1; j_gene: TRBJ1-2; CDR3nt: TGTGCCAGCACAAAAGGACAGGGCTTTTTTAACTATGGCTACACCTTC; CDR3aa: CASTKGQGFFNYGYTF
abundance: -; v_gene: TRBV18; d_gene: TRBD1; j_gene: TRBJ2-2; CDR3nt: TGTGCCAGCTCACCCGGACAGGCTATCGACGGGGAGCTGTTTTTT; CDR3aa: CASSPGQAIDGELFF
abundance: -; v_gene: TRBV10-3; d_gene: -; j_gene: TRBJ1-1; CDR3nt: TGTGCCATCAGACAACAGGGGAACACTGAAGCTTTCTTT; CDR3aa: CAIRQQGNTEAFF
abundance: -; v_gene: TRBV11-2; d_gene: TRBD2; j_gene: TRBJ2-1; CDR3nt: TGTGCCAGCAGCCCAGCTAGCGGAGAACACAATGAGCAGTTCTTC; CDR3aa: CASSPASGEHNEQFF